The 30 T cell receptor beta chains listed next were all sequenced from one sample in a study of blood T cell repertoires in COVID-19. TCRdb's copy holds only in-frame clones and misses some; the assay was immunoSEQ multiplex PCR. The data show 450,000 or so clones, 89% seen once. Sequenced: peripheral blood. The receptors come from a woman between 40 and 55 years old with COVID-19, enrolled during active disease.

The V call is TRBV5-1, the J call TRBJ2-7; 7 positions match TRBD1. This CDR3 is built from 15 residues. V was pared by 0 bases and J by 6 bases, with 9 bases of the junction left unmatched. CDR1 is SGHRS, CDR2 YFSETQ, per germline. For the CDR3, the DNA is TGCGCCAGCAGCTTGGAACGGCAGGGGGTTGGCGAGCAGTACTTC. It encodes CASSLERQGVGEQYF. The variable domain in full, completed from reference TRBV5-1 and TRBJ2-7, reads KAGVTQTPRYLIKTRGQQVTLSCSPISGHRSVSWYQQTPGQGLQFLFEYFSETQRNKGNFPGRFSGRQFSNSRSEMNVSTLELGDSALYLCASSLERQGVGEQYFGPGTRLTVT.

The J gene is TRBJ1-6, the V gene TRBV2, with D unresolved. The ends were cut back, 5 bases at V and 8 bases at J, with 10 bases in the middle. The length of the CDR3 is 13 residues. Germline V gives CDR1 SNHLY, CDR2 FYNNEI. The CDR3 loop is CASSRGPDSPLHF. DNA of the CDR3: TGTGCCAGCAGTCGAGGGCCGGATTCACCCCTCCACTTT.

This clone was seen just once. The chain carries TRBV9 and TRBJ1-2; TRBD1 aligns across 10 bases. The CDR3 totals 16 residues. Germline assignment: CDR1 SGDLS and CDR2 YYNGEE. V gave up 4 bases and J gave up 1 base; unmatched junction bases: 7. Here the CDR3 reads CASSNIGTGVNYGYTF. DNA for the CDR3: TGTGCCAGCAGCAATATCGGGACAGGGGTTAACTATGGCTACACCTTC.

This clone was found once. At the DNA level, this CDR3 is encoded by other sequences in the same sample as well. The rearrangement uses TRBV6-5 and TRBJ1-1; D call uncertain. Germline V gene sequence: CDR1 MNHEY, CDR2 SVGAGI. V was pared by 2 bases and J by 2 bases, with 9 bases between. The length of the CDR3 is 14 residues. In DNA form, the CDR3 reads TGTGCCAGCAGTTACGTACGGGGAAACACTGAAGCTTTCTTT. Translated, it gives CASSYVRGNTEAFF.

A note on this clone: The junction and the germline gene differ at one end; a read error may be behind it. The sample carries other DNA sequences with the same CDR3. This chain joins TRBV2 and TRBJ1-1, with 9 positions matching TRBD1. Germline lookup yields CDR1 SNHLY and CDR2 FYNNEI. The CDR3 runs 11 residues. Here the CDR3 reads CAREQGAEAFF. CDR3 nucleotides: TGCGCCAGGGAACAGGGGGCTGAGGCTTTCTTT.

V and J are TRBV19 and TRBJ1-5; weak D call: TRBD1 (5 bases). Germline-derived CDR1 and CDR2 are LNHDA and SQIVND (reference sequence). CDR3 size: 13 residues. Trimming shortened V by 10 bases and J by 3 bases, and 13 bases separated the two germline ends. As DNA, the CDR3 is TGTGCCACCGAAGGGGTCCTCAATCAGCCCCAGCATTTT. Protein: CATEGVLNQPQHF.

This chain uses TRBV6-2 or TRBV6-3 with TRBJ2-5; 9 nucleotides agree with TRBD1. CDR1 and CDR2 (germline): MNHEY, SVGEGT. J lost 5 bases, V lost 4 bases, and 8 bases had no gene match. This CDR3 has 15 residues. CDR3 in DNA: TGTGCCAGCAGTTTATCGACAGGGGGTTTTGAGACCCAGTACTTC. This encodes CASSLSTGGFETQYF.

This clone was seen just once. This chain links TRBV5-1 with TRBJ1-4; D may be TRBD1 (5 bases). Germline values: CDR1 SGHRS, CDR2 YFSETQ. The V and J ends lost 4 bases and 7 bases respectively, with 17 bases between them. The CDR3 is 15 amino acids. CDR3 in DNA: TGCGCCAGCAGCATCCGTGGAGGGGCAGGTGAAAAACTGTTTTTT. This encodes CASSIRGGAGEKLFF.

This clone has a single count. This chain connects TRBV10-3 to TRBJ1-2; D is unresolved. From germline, CDR1 is ENHRY and CDR2 SYGVKD. The CDR3 runs 12 residues. Between the trimmed V and J ends, which lost 4 bases and 4 bases, there was a span of 7 bases. The CDR3 DNA follows: TGTGCCATCAGTGGTGGCTCCTATGGCTACACCTTC. It yields the protein CAISGGSYGYTF.

The V and J genes are TRBV20-1 and TRBJ1-1; D gene uncertain. This CDR3 is built from 8 residues. The germline V gene encodes CDR1 DFQATT and CDR2 SNEGSKA (reference sequence). In DNA form, the CDR3 reads TGCACAAACACTGAAGCTTTCTTT. This sequence encodes CTNTEAFF.

This clone was detected only once. The chain joins TRBV19 to TRBJ1-6; no firm D call. Germline CDR1 and CDR2: LNHDA and SQIVND (reference sequence). Trimming pared 0 bases from V and 8 bases from J, leaving 14 bases between. This CDR3 contains 16 residues. CDR3 protein: CASSIDRASRDSPLHF. DNA of the CDR3: TGTGCCAGTAGTATAGATCGAGCCTCTCGGGATTCACCCCTCCACTTT.

The CDR3 DNA reads as TGTGCCAGCAGCTTATTGGGGACAGCCTACAATGAGCAGTTCTTC. Protein product: CASSLLGTAYNEQFF. V usage is TRBV11-2 and J usage is TRBJ2-1; 7 positions agree with TRBD1. V lost 2 bases to trimming and J lost 2 bases; unmatched junction nucleotides: 3. Germline V gene lookup returns CDR1 SGHAT and CDR2 FQNNGV. The CDR3 is made up of 15 amino acids.

This CDR3 reads CASSIRLEATEAFF. The CDR3 DNA sequence: TGTGCCAGTAGTATTAGACTGGAGGCCACTGAAGCTTTCTTT. The chain has TRBV19 and TRBJ1-1, with D uncertain. The CDR3 runs to 14 residues. V lost 3 bases and J lost 4, with 12 bases in between. The germline gives CDR1 LNHDA, CDR2 SQIVND (reference sequence).

V usage is TRBV11-2 and J usage is TRBJ2-4; 8 bases are a match to TRBD1. The CDR3 covers 18 residues. V lost 1 base and J lost 0; bases outside the gene matches: 8. Germline CDR1 SGHAT, CDR2 FQNNGV. The CDR3 is CASSLGQGARTAKNIQYF. In DNA, the CDR3 is TGTGCCAGCAGCTTAGGGCAGGGGGCCAGGACAGCCAAAAACATTCAGTACTTC.

The CDR3 nucleotides are TGTGCCAGCAGCCAAGATCGACGGCAGGGCGGAGAGACCCAGTACTTC. Amino acid sequence: CASSQDRRQGGETQYF. The rearrangement links TRBV14 to TRBJ2-5, with D possibly matching TRBD1 (5 bases). The length of the CDR3 is 16 residues. The V end lost 0 bases, the J end lost 4 bases, and 15 bases lay between the germline ends. CDR1 SGHDN and CDR2 FVKESK come from the germline V gene.

CDR3 in amino acids: CASRNLHGTRSYEQYF. CDR3 bases: TGCGCCAGCAGGAATTTACATGGGACTAGGTCCTACGAGCAGTACTTC. This chain links TRBV4-1 with TRBJ2-7, with 8 bases lining up with TRBD2. Trimming took 6 bases from V and 1 from J; bases not matched to a gene: 11. The CDR3 extends over 16 amino acids. Germline V gene lookup returns CDR1 MGHRA and CDR2 YSYEKL.

V gene TRBV3-1 (or the pseudogene TRBV3-2) combines with J gene TRBJ2-7; tentatively, D is TRBD2 (5 bases). V lost 2 bases to trimming and J lost 4 bases, with 12 bases between them. CDR1 LGHDT and CDR2 YNNKEL come from the germline V gene (reference sequence). There are 14 residues in the CDR3. This CDR3 is CASSQIASIYEQYF. Here the CDR3 DNA reads TGTGCCAGCAGCCAAATAGCGTCGATATACGAGCAGTACTTC.

The chain combines TRBV28 with TRBJ2-3; possible D gene TRBD1, 6 bases. Between the trimmed V and J ends, which lost 6 bases and 3 bases, there was a span of 16 bases. The CDR3 is 15 residues long. The germline gives CDR1 MDHEN, CDR2 SYDVKM. The chain's CDR3 is CASSPTGFGTDTQYF. For the CDR3, the DNA is TGTGCCAGCAGCCCAACAGGGTTTGGGACAGATACGCAGTATTTT.

The V gene is TRBV19, the J gene TRBJ1-6; D is undetermined. The V gene lost 6 bases and the J gene lost 8 bases, with 11 bases spanning the gap. This CDR3 region has 13 residues. Germline CDR1 is LNHDA and CDR2 is SQIVND (reference sequence). CDR3 amino acids: CASRRVSDSPLHF. The CDR3 DNA is TGTGCCAGTAGGCGGGTTTCGGATTCACCCCTCCACTTT. Filled out from reference TRBV19 and TRBJ1-6, the complete variable domain reads DGGITQSPKYLFRKEGQNVTLSCEQNLNHDAMYWYRQDPGQGLRLIYYSQIVNDFQKGDIAEGYSVSREKKESFPLTVTSAQKNPTAFYLCASRRVSDSPLHFGNGTRLTVT.

The V gene is TRBV10-3, the J gene TRBJ1-1; unclear D gene. Trimming cost V 11 bases and J 5 bases, with 15 bases left between them. The CDR3 sequence is 12 residues long. CDR1 ENHRY and CDR2 SYGVKD come from the germline V gene. DNA for the CDR3: TGTGCCTCTCGAGGATTTGGAACTGAAGCTTTCTTT. Translating it yields CASRGFGTEAFF.

This sequence joins TRBV6-2 or TRBV6-3 and TRBJ2-5; TRBD2 might be the D (6 bases). CDR3 length: 13 residues. V lost 6 bases and J lost 5, with 13 bases in between. From germline, CDR1 is MNHEY and CDR2 SVGEGT. Here the CDR3 DNA reads TGTGCCAGCAGCGATACCCGGGGGGAGACCCAGTACTTC. It translates to CASSDTRGETQYF.

V and J are TRBV4-3 and TRBJ1-6, with a possible D match to TRBD1 (6 bases). Per germline, CDR1 LGHNA and CDR2 YSLEER. Trimming cost V 4 bases and J 4 bases, with 17 bases left between them. This CDR3 has 17 residues. CDR3: CASSLAQGLIYNSPLHF. The CDR3 nucleotides are TGCGCCAGCAGCCTCGCCCAGGGGCTTATTTATAATTCACCCCTCCACTTT.

As for this clone: Other DNA sequences in this specimen translate into the identical CDR3. The rearrangement uses TRBV19 and TRBJ1-5; D is perhaps TRBD1 (5 bases). Trimming stripped 8 bases from V and 4 bases from J, with 6 bases between. Per the germline V gene, CDR1 is LNHDA and CDR2 is SQIVND (reference sequence). The CDR3 loop spans 11 amino acids. Here the CDR3 DNA reads TGTGCCAGTGGGGGGAATCAGCCCCAGCATTTT. Protein: CASGGNQPQHF.

The chain combines TRBV18 with TRBJ2-1; weak D call: TRBD2 (5 bases). V was shortened by 1 base and J by 5 bases, with 9 bases between the two germline ends. In germline, CDR1 is KGHSH, CDR2 LQKENI. This CDR3 has 14 amino acids. This CDR3 is CASSPLEGNNEQFF. CDR3 sequence (DNA): TGTGCCAGCTCACCACTCGAGGGCAACAATGAGCAGTTCTTC.

The chain couples TRBV4-1 to TRBJ2-1; 8 bases are shared with TRBD2. V trimming: 4 bases; J trimming: 6 bases; junction bases outside the gene matches: 8. This CDR3 is 15 amino acids long. Germline V gene lookup returns CDR1 MGHRA and CDR2 YSYEKL. In DNA, the CDR3 is TGCGCCAGCAGCCTACCCGGGACTAGTCGCAATGAGCAGTTCTTC. Its translation: CASSLPGTSRNEQFF.

The chain has TRBV15 and TRBJ1-1; possible D gene TRBD1, 6 bases. CDR3 size: 16 residues. V was trimmed by 0 bases and J by 4 bases, leaving 15 bases between them. Germline CDR1 and CDR2: LNHNV and YYDKDF (reference sequence). CDR3 sequence (DNA): TGTGCCACCAGCAGAGATCGGGCAGGGGCGGCCACTGAAGCTTTCTTT. Protein product: CATSRDRAGAATEAFF.

The chain carries TRBV28 and TRBJ1-5; D call uncertain. Between the trimmed V and J ends, which lost 4 bases and 0 bases, there was a span of 7 bases. CDR1 is MDHEN, CDR2 SYDVKM, per germline. The CDR3 loop spans 14 amino acids. CDR3 protein: CASSSGVSNQPQHF. CDR3 sequence (DNA): TGTGCCAGCAGTTCGGGAGTTAGCAATCAGCCCCAGCATTTT.

This chain connects TRBV7-6 to TRBJ2-5, with TRBD2 as a possible D gene (5 bases). Germline values: CDR1 SGHVS, CDR2 FNYEAQ. Trimming stripped 1 base from V and 2 bases from J, with 8 bases between. The CDR3 consists of 14 residues. CDR3 amino acids: CASSLVTGQETQYF. DNA of the CDR3: TGTGCCAGCAGCTTAGTTACGGGACAAGAGACCCAGTACTTC.

The chain couples TRBV10-3 to TRBJ1-3; D ambiguous. Trimming removed 4 bases from V and 2 bases from J, with 9 bases in between. The CDR3 totals 14 residues. Germline V gene lookup returns CDR1 ENHRY and CDR2 SYGVKD. In DNA form, the CDR3 reads TGTGCCATCAGTGGGAGTACGGCTGGAAACACCATATATTTT. As protein: CAISGSTAGNTIYF.

This chain uses TRBV6-5 with TRBJ2-4, with D perhaps matching TRBD1 (6 bases). This CDR3 has 14 amino acids. Germline CDR1 MNHEY, CDR2 SVGAGI. Trimming pared 5 bases from V and 1 base from J, leaving 9 bases between. The CDR3 spells CASSHDRAKNIQYF. In DNA, the CDR3 is TGTGCCAGCAGTCACGACAGGGCCAAAAACATTCAGTACTTC.